These T cell receptor beta chains were read from a single sample in a study of shared clonotypes between healthy human individuals. The data were produced by immunoSEQ multiplex PCR, yet TCRdb's version contains in-frame clones alone and is incomplete. The sample shows about a million clones, about 80% of them seen only once. The sample comprised memory CD4+ T cells sorted from blood. Receptors originate from a man between 18 and 29 years old in good health. Both conserved end residues are part of each CDR3. D genes are given only for firm matches. Clone size, where shown, is once, few, many, or a class for clones that have expanded.

J gene | CDR3 length | V gene | D gene | clone size | CDR3 DNA | CDR3 protein
TRBJ2-1 | 15 | TRBV9 | TRBD2 | . | TGTGCCAGCAGCCCCCGGACTAGCGGGAGTTCTGAGCAGTTCTTC | CASSPRTSGSSEQFF
TRBJ1-2 | 12 | TRBV28 | . | . | TGTGCCAGCAGCCAACGTACCTATGGCTACACCTTC | CASSQRTYGYTF
TRBJ2-5 | 15 | TRBV6-1 | TRBD2 | . | TGTGCCAGCAGTGGACTCCTAGCGGGACAAGAGACCCAGTACTTC | CASSGLLAGQETQYF
TRBJ1-1 | 9 | TRBV27 | . | . | TGTGCCAGCAGTTCTGAAGCTTTCTTT | CASSSEAFF
TRBJ2-7 | 14 | TRBV5-5 | . | . | TGTGCCAGCAAGATAGGCCTACACTCCTACGAGCAGTACTTC | CASKIGLHSYEQYF
TRBJ1-1 | 15 | TRBV18 | . | . | TGTGCCAGCTCACCGTCTGACAGCCCGAACACTGAAGCTTTCTTT | CASSPSDSPNTEAFF
TRBJ2-1 | 15 | TRBV6-5 | . | once | TGTGCCAGCAGTTACTCGGACAGTACCTACAATGAGCAGTTCTTC | CASSYSDSTYNEQFF
TRBJ1-5 | 11 | TRBV2 | . | . | TGTGCCAGCAGTCAGGGGCCTCCCCAGCATTTT | CASSQGPPQHF
TRBJ1-5 | 14 | TRBV2 | . | . | TGTGCCAGCTCGAAGGTCAGGGCCCCTCAGCCCCAGCATTTT | CASSKVRAPQPQHF
TRBJ2-1 | 16 | TRBV4-1 | . | . | TGCGCCAGCAGCCATGAACTGAATGTAGGAATCGGGCAGCAGTTCTTC | CASSHELNVGIGQQFF
TRBJ1-2 | 13 | TRBV30 | . | . | TGTGCCTGGAGAACGGGAGGGAACTATGGCTACACCTTC | CAWRTGGNYGYTF
TRBJ2-3 | 14 | TRBV2 | . | . | TGTGCCAGCAGTGAGGCACCTAGCACAGATACGCAGTATTTT | CASSEAPSTDTQYF
TRBJ2-5 | 15 | TRBV7-2 | TRBD2 | . | TGTGCCAGCAGCCCCGGGACTAGCGGCCAAGAGACCCAGTACTTC | CASSPGTSGQETQYF
TRBJ2-2 | 14 | TRBV5-6 | . | . | TGTGCCAGCAGACCGGACAGACTCACCGGGGAGCTGTTTTTT | CASRPDRLTGELFF
TRBJ2-3 | 13 | TRBV5-4 | . | few | TGTGCCAGCAGCTTTGCAGCCACAGATACGCAGTATTTT | CASSFAATDTQYF
TRBJ2-4 | 17 | TRBV5-1 | TRBD2 | . | TGCGCCAGCAGCTTGTTTGCGGGAGTTATAGCCAAAAACATTCAGTACTTC | CASSLFAGVIAKNIQYF
TRBJ1-5 | 14 | TRBV5-1 | . | . | TGCGCCAGCAGCTTGGAGGGGAGCAATCAGCCCCAGCATTTT | CASSLEGSNQPQHF
TRBJ2-3 | 14 | TRBV7-9 | . | . | TGTGCCAGCAGCTTAGCGGGGTTTGCAGATACGCAGTATTTT | CASSLAGFADTQYF
TRBJ2-3 | 15 | TRBV27 | . | . | TGTGCCAGCAGTTTACGGGAGTTTGGGACAGATACGCAGTATTTT | CASSLREFGTDTQYF
TRBJ2-7 | 15 | TRBV10-1 | . | . | TGCGCCAGCAGTGAGGGAGGGTTGACAGGAGACGAGCAGTACTTC | CASSEGGLTGDEQYF
TRBJ1-2 | 13 | TRBV30 | . | . | TGTGCCTGGAGTGACCTGACACGCTATGGCTACACCTTC | CAWSDLTRYGYTF
TRBJ1-1 | 13 | TRBV6-5 | . | . | TGTGCCAGCAGTGCCCTGAGATCCTCTGAAGCTTTCTTT | CASSALRSSEAFF
TRBJ1-2 | 15 | TRBV2 | TRBD1 | . | TGTGCCAGCAGAGGACAGGGATTTAATAACTATGGCTACACCTTC | CASRGQGFNNYGYTF
TRBJ1-4 | 15 | TRBV19 | TRBD1 | . | TGTGCCAGTAGCCCCAGACAGGGTAGAGAGGAAAAACTGTTTTTT | CASSPRQGREEKLFF
TRBJ1-4 | 15 | TRBV27 | . | . | TGTGCCAGCAGACCCCCCGGGACTACAAATGAAAAACTGTTTTTT | CASRPPGTTNEKLFF
TRBJ2-4 | 16 | TRBV5-4 | TRBD1 | . | TGTGCCAGCAGCTTGGCAGGGACAGCGGCCAAAAACATTCAGTACTTC | CASSLAGTAAKNIQYF
TRBJ2-5 | 14 | TRBV5-1 | . | . | TGCGCCAGCAGCTTGGGGCACGGACAAGAGACCCAGTACTTC | CASSLGHGQETQYF
TRBJ1-6 | 15 | TRBV7-8 | TRBD1 | . | TGTGCCAGCAGCTTAGTGGCAGGGGGGAATTCACCCCTCCACTTT | CASSLVAGGNSPLHF
TRBJ2-7 | 11 | TRBV5-4 | . | . | TGTGCCAGCAGCCGTGACTACGAGCAGTACTTC | CASSRDYEQYF
TRBJ1-4 | 13 | TRBV6-1 | . | . | TGTGCCAGGGAGGACAGTCTTAATGAAAAACTGTTTTTT | CAREDSLNEKLFF
TRBJ2-2 | 15 | TRBV9 | TRBD2 | . | TGTGCCAGCAGCGTAGGCGGGAGTGGAACCGGGGAGCTGTTTTTT | CASSVGGSGTGELFF